The 31 T cell receptor beta chains presented below share a single source sample, sequenced in a study of naive and memory T cell subsets. An equimolar mix of two oligonucleotides served as the beta constant-region primer for TRBC1 and TRBC2. TCRdb used MiXCR to reprocess the UMI-ligation and nested PCR reads, holding one entry per CDR3 protein. The sample yields approximately 82,000 distinct CDR3 sequences, around 7% seen once. The specimen sequenced was central memory CD4+ T cells from blood. The source of these receptors is a human donor in good health.

This clonotype was observed a handful of times. CDR3: CASRLAGVGYEQYF. As DNA, the CDR3 is TGTGCCAGCAGACTAGCGGGGGTGGGCTACGAGCAGTACTTC. The V call is TRBV28, the J call TRBJ2-7; 11 bases fit TRBD2. From germline, CDR1 is MDHEN and CDR2 SYDVKM. This CDR3 is built from 14 residues. V lost 6 bases to trimming and J lost 3 bases; unmatched junction nucleotides: 4.

J is TRBJ2-2 and V is TRBV11-2, with D unclear. Trimming shortened V by 7 bases and J by 1 base, and 13 bases separated the two germline ends. The CDR3 contains 15 residues. CDR1 is SGHAT, CDR2 FQNNGV, per germline. The CDR3 DNA reads TGTGCCAGCACGTTAAAAGGCGGGAACACCGGGGAGCTGTTTTTT. Its protein product is CASTLKGGNTGELFF.

This clonotype occurred many times. V is TRBV20-1 and J is TRBJ1-2; a possible D gene is TRBD1 (6 bases). Germline lookup yields CDR1 DFQATT and CDR2 SNEGSKA (reference sequence). V lost 0 bases to trimming and J lost 5 bases, with 13 bases between them. This CDR3 spans 14 amino acids. The DNA of the CDR3 is TGCAGTGCTAGAGAGAATGGAGGGGGTTATGGCTACACCTTC. It encodes CSARENGGGYGYTF.

This chain joins TRBV6-6 and TRBJ1-5; 7 bases line up with TRBD1. The germline V gene has CDR1 MNHNY and CDR2 SVGAGI (reference sequence). This CDR3 region has 14 residues. The J segment lost 0 bases and the V segment lost 6 bases, leaving 2 bases of the junction unmatched. CDR3: CASRRQGSNQPQHF. In DNA, the CDR3 is TGTGCCAGCAGACGACAGGGTAGCAATCAGCCCCAGCATTTT.

This clonotype was observed at least ten times. CDR3 in DNA: TGCAGCGCTAAGTCATCAGGGGTTAGCTATGGCTACACCTTC. This codes for CSAKSSGVSYGYTF. The chain couples TRBV29-1 to TRBJ1-2, with TRBD1 as a possible D gene (6 bases). CDR1 SQVTM and CDR2 ANQGSEA come from the germline V gene. CDR3 length equals 14 residues. V lost 7 bases, J lost 4 bases, and 19 bases lay in between. Together with reference TRBV29-1 and TRBJ1-2, the CDR3 gives the full variable domain: SAVISQKPSRDICQRGTSLTIQCQVDSQVTMMFWYRQQPGQSLTLIATANQGSEATYESGFVIDKFPISRPNLTFSTLTVSNMSPEDSSIYLCSAKSSGVSYGYTFGSGTRLTVV.

This clonotype showed up many times. The chain links TRBV7-2 to TRBJ1-2; D is unresolved. The CDR3 length is 17 residues. Per germline, CDR1 SGHTA and CDR2 FQGNSA. Trimming took 6 bases from V and 6 from J, leaving 26 bases between them. CDR3 sequence reads: CASSIGQERLSRNGYTF. The CDR3 region has the DNA TGTGCCAGCAGTATAGGCCAGGAGAGATTATCTAGGAATGGCTACACCTTC.

This clonotype was seen ten or more times. The chain joins TRBV29-1 to TRBJ2-1; 14 nucleotides align to TRBD2. V dropped 3 bases and J dropped 8; count of bases not matched to a gene: 6. Germline V gene data show CDR1 as SQVTM and CDR2 as ANQGSEA. The CDR3 length is 15 residues. CDR3 loop: CSVETSGRGVDEQFF. CDR3 coding DNA: TGCAGCGTTGAGACTAGCGGGAGGGGAGTGGATGAGCAGTTCTTC.

This clonotype was observed many times. V gene TRBV7-6 combines with J gene TRBJ1-4; 8 bases map to TRBD1. The V segment lost 5 bases and the J segment 8 bases; nucleotides outside the gene matches: 13. This CDR3 region has 16 residues. The germline V gene encodes CDR1 SGHVS and CDR2 FNYEAQ. CDR3 sequence (DNA): TGTGCCAGCAGCCCTCTTAGGACAGGGAAGGGGGAAAAACTGTTTTTT. It translates to CASSPLRTGKGEKLFF.

V is TRBV20-1 and J is TRBJ2-1, with D tentatively TRBD2 (6 bases). Trimming removed 2 bases from V and 9 bases from J, with 23 bases in between. From germline, CDR1 is DFQATT and CDR2 SNEGSKA (reference sequence). The CDR3 sequence is 16 residues long. DNA of the CDR3: TGCAGTGCTAGAATCTCGGGCAGGGCGGGGTTAAGTGAGCAGTTCTTC. Translating gives CSARISGRAGLSEQFF.

This clonotype was counted ten times or more. The gene calls are TRBV10-3 and TRBJ2-1, with D unresolved. This CDR3 is 13 amino acids long. With 4 bases removed from V and 8 bases from J, the gap between germline ends came to 12 bases. CDR1 and CDR2 (germline): ENHRY, SYGVKD. The CDR3 region is CAISARADDEQFF. CDR3 nucleotides: TGTGCCATCAGTGCACGGGCCGACGATGAGCAGTTCTTC.

Remarks on this clonotype: A much larger clone is a single base away; this may be a read error. This chain joins TRBV12-3 or TRBV12-4 and TRBJ1-2; a possible D gene is TRBD1 (5 bases). The CDR3 is 15 amino acids. CDR3 region: CSSSPGGTTGRGYTF. Here the CDR3 DNA reads TGTTCCAGCAGTCCCGGGGGGACTACAGGTAGAGGCTACACCTTC.

This clonotype was recorded many times. The gene calls are TRBV7-3 and TRBJ1-1; unclear D gene. This CDR3 region has 16 residues. Trimming pared 2 bases from V and 1 base from J, leaving 14 bases between. Germline V gives CDR1 SGHTA, CDR2 FQGTGA. The CDR3 region has the DNA TGTGCCAGCAGCTTAGGGGAGGGCCTGGCGAACACTGAAGCTTTCTTT. Its protein is CASSLGEGLANTEAFF.

This clonotype appeared many times. J is TRBJ1-3 and V is TRBV9; 8 nucleotides align to TRBD1. CDR1 and CDR2 (germline): SGDLS, YYNGEE. This CDR3 is 15 amino acids long. V trimming: 0 bases; J trimming: 4 bases; junction bases outside the gene matches: 3. For the CDR3, the DNA is TGTGCCAGCAGCGTAGGGACAGGGCAAGGAAACACCATATATTTT. It codes for CASSVGTGQGNTIYF. The full variable domain, rest sourced from reference TRBV9 and TRBJ1-3, is DSGVTQTPKHLITATGQRVTLRCSPRSGDLSVYWYQQSLDQGLQFLIQYYNGEERAKGNILERFSAQQFPDLHSELNLSSLELGDSALYFCASSVGTGQGNTIYFGEGSWLTVV.

About this clonotype: This clone may be a read error of a much larger clone one base away. The gene calls are TRBV5-6 and TRBJ1-2; D not resolved. Trimming took 0 bases from V and 12 from J, leaving 15 bases between them. The CDR3 loop spans 13 amino acids. Germline lookup yields CDR1 SGHDT and CDR2 YYEEEE. For the CDR3, the DNA is TGTGCCAGCAGCTTGGATCGTACACACGGCCACACCTTC. Protein product: CASSLDRTHGHTF.

This clonotype was seen at least ten times. The chain joins TRBV10-3 to TRBJ1-2; perhaps TRBD1 as D (6 bases). The CDR3 contains 15 residues. The V end was cut by 7 bases, the J end by 6 bases, with 21 bases between. CDR1 and CDR2 from the germline V gene are ENHRY and SYGVKD. CDR3 in amino acids: CAITVGTAGEDGYTF. The CDR3 nucleotides read TGTGCCATCACCGTAGGGACGGCAGGGGAAGATGGCTACACCTTC.

This clonotype occurred many times. The chain employs TRBV19 and TRBJ1-1; TRBD1 agrees at 8 bases. This CDR3 is built from 14 residues. Germline V gene lookup returns CDR1 LNHDA and CDR2 SQIVND (reference sequence). V dropped 7 bases and J dropped 13; count of bases not matched to a gene: 17. DNA for the CDR3: TGTGCCAGTATACCCGTGGCAGGGGAGGGGACAGGTTTCTTT. Its protein product is CASIPVAGEGTGFF.

The J gene is TRBJ1-1, the V gene TRBV7-8; D is ambiguous. This CDR3 comprises 13 residues. V lost 3 bases and J lost 1, with 6 bases in between. Germline V CDR1 and CDR2: SGHVS, FQNEAQ. CDR3 nucleotides: TGTGCCAGCAGCTTGGCGCGGAACACTGAAGCTTTCTTT. Its protein product is CASSLARNTEAFF.

This clonotype appeared many times. J is TRBJ2-2 and V is TRBV20-1, with 10 bases identical to TRBD1. The CDR3 totals 16 residues. V dropped 6 bases and J dropped 3; count of bases not matched to a gene: 10. Germline loops: CDR1 DFQATT, CDR2 SNEGSKA (reference sequence). The CDR3 spells CSASRGTGDDTGELFF. The CDR3 bases are TGCAGTGCATCTCGGGGGACAGGGGATGACACCGGGGAGCTGTTTTTT.

At least ten counts were recorded for this clonotype. This chain connects TRBV6-6 to TRBJ1-5; the D gene is possibly TRBD1 (6 bases). The CDR3 extends over 17 amino acids. CDR1 is MNHNY, CDR2 SVGAGI, per germline (reference sequence). With 0 bases removed from V and 3 bases from J, the gap between germline ends came to 15 bases. The CDR3 loop is CASSYSTAGVTNQPQHF. The CDR3 DNA follows: TGTGCCAGCAGTTACTCGACCGCAGGGGTTACCAATCAGCCCCAGCATTTT.

The chain recombines TRBV20-1 with TRBJ2-3; maybe TRBD2 (6 bases). V was trimmed by 6 bases and J by 4 bases, leaving 17 bases between them. Germline CDR1 DFQATT, CDR2 SNEGSKA (reference sequence). The CDR3 sequence is 14 residues long. The DNA for the CDR3 is TGCAGTGCAGCGAGGGACTCCCGATCAGATACGCAGTATTTT. This gives the protein CSAARDSRSDTQYF.

This clonotype was seen at least ten times. The chain couples TRBV7-2 to TRBJ2-2; D call uncertain. Germline V lookup: CDR1 SGHTA, CDR2 FQGNSA. V was pared by 1 base and J by 2 bases, with 8 bases between. The CDR3 length is 15 residues. The CDR3 DNA is TGTGCCAGCAGCTTAGAGCGCCCAAACACCGGGGAGCTGTTTTTT. It codes for CASSLERPNTGELFF.

With respect to this clonotype: It may be a read error: a sequence one base away is much more abundant. J is TRBJ2-1 and V is TRBV10-2; TRBD2 aligns across 8 bases. The CDR3 is made up of 18 amino acids. Germline CDR1 reads WSHSY; CDR2 reads SAAADI. CDR3 amino acids: CPSSDHPSSGTTWNEQFF. The CDR3 DNA reads TGCCCCAGCAGTGATCACCCCAGTAGCGGGACGACTTGGAATGAGCAGTTCTTC.

The table lists this clonotype with many counts. CDR3 in amino acids: CASSSLAGLNYEQYF. CDR3 nucleotides: TGTGCCAGCAGTTCCCTAGCGGGCCTGAACTACGAGCAGTACTTC. The V gene is TRBV28, the J gene TRBJ2-7; 8 bases line up with TRBD2. J gave up 3 bases and V 4 bases, and 8 bases lay outside the gene matches. This CDR3 has 15 amino acids. Germline V gives CDR1 MDHEN, CDR2 SYDVKM.

The sample holds many counts of this clonotype. The CDR3 region is CASSSHFENEQFF. The CDR3 bases are TGTGCCAGCAGTTCTCATTTTGAGAATGAGCAGTTCTTC. The chain is built from TRBV6-2 or TRBV6-3 and TRBJ2-1, with no clear D. There are 13 residues in the CDR3. Deletions cut 4 bases from V and 7 bases from J, with 11 bases between. The germline CDR1 and CDR2 sequences are MNHEY and SVGEGT.

Concerning this clonotype: Sequence at one end of the junction differs from germline and may be a read error. The chain couples TRBV5-1 to TRBJ2-3; 7 bases are shared with TRBD1. The germline CDR1 and CDR2 sequences are SGHRS and YFSETQ. CDR3 length equals 15 residues. CDR3 DNA: TGCGCCAGCACCTTGACAGGGCCTTACACAGATACGCAGTATTTT. Protein product: CASTLTGPYTDTQYF.

This clonotype has at least ten counts. V gene TRBV4-3 combines with J gene TRBJ2-1, with 8 positions matching TRBD2. Germline lookup yields CDR1 LGHNA and CDR2 YSLEER. With V trimmed by 0 bases and J by 9 bases, 7 bases remained unmatched. This CDR3 is 15 amino acids long. The CDR3 DNA sequence: TGCGCCAGCAGCCAAGAGCCTAGGACTAGCCGTGAGCAGTTCTTC. Residues: CASSQEPRTSREQFF.

This clonotype appeared many times. The V and J genes are TRBV25-1 and TRBJ2-7; D uncertain. There are 13 residues in the CDR3. CDR1 and CDR2 from the germline V gene are MGHDK and SYGVNS. V lost 4 bases and J lost 3, with 10 bases in between. CDR3 in amino acids: CASSGRRHYEQYF. The DNA for the CDR3 is TGTGCCAGCAGTGGCCGACGTCACTACGAGCAGTACTTC.

The chain joins TRBV28 to TRBJ1-6; D possibly corresponds to TRBD1 (6 bases). This CDR3 has 17 residues. Looked up from germline, CDR1 is MDHEN and CDR2 is SYDVKM. Trimming removed 6 bases at V and 3 bases at J, with 18 bases between. CDR3 amino acids: CASSLKQGSLYNSPLHF. The CDR3 nucleotides are TGTGCCAGCAGCCTCAAACAGGGAAGCCTCTATAATTCACCCCTCCACTTT.

This chain connects TRBV7-2 to TRBJ1-2; the D is unclear. The CDR3 is made up of 13 amino acids. Trimming took off 7 bases at V and 1 base at J, with 10 bases between the two ends. Germline-derived CDR1 and CDR2 are SGHTA and FQGNSA. The CDR3 region is CASTPQLNYGYTF. The DNA of the CDR3 is TGTGCCAGCACCCCTCAGCTTAACTATGGCTACACCTTC.

V is TRBV5-1 and J is TRBJ2-3, with D hard to call. This CDR3 has 15 residues. The ends were cut back, 0 bases at V and 1 base at J, with 9 bases in the middle. Per germline, CDR1 SGHRS and CDR2 YFSETQ. CDR3 loop: CASSLGSRRTDTQYF. In nucleotides, the CDR3 is TGCGCCAGCAGCTTGGGGTCTAGACGCACAGATACGCAGTATTTT.

The sample holds many counts of this clonotype. The chain recombines TRBV5-4 with TRBJ1-1, with a possible D match to TRBD1 (6 bases). V lost 2 bases and J 8 bases, leaving 13 bases between the germline ends. The V gene's germline CDR1 is SGHNT and CDR2 YYREEE (reference sequence). This CDR3 is 13 amino acids long. CDR3 amino acids: CASSFWTVSEAFF. In nucleotides, the CDR3 is TGTGCCAGCAGCTTTTGGACAGTTTCGGAAGCTTTCTTT.